This T cell receptor beta chain originates from a study of OX40 agonist ivuxolimab in advanced cancers. In the study overall: Past anti-PD-1, anti-PD-L1 or anti-CTLA-4 therapy was accepted, and 30% to 50% had received some.

The CDR3 totals 14 residues. From germline, CDR1 is MNHEY and CDR2 SVGAGI. The ends lost 5 bases at V and 2 bases at J; junction bases unmatched: 2. Systemic immunosuppression or autoimmune disease history was grounds to exclude patients. Study results and caveats: Nonresponders included some who also had low normalized T-cell clonal expansion. There were, on average, more expanded clones in CD8+ T cells than in CD4+.

Sequencing used immunoSEQ multiplex PCR; TCRdb keeps in-frame clones, though not all of them. The sample consists of tens of thousands of clones, about 85% of them appearing once. In regard to this clone: Its specificity is unknown.

The J gene is TRBJ1-5, the V gene TRBV6-5; TRBD1 aligns across 8 bases. The clonotype comes from an adult with an advanced solid tumor such as melanoma, head and neck, liver or kidney cancer. The sequencing used CD4+ or CD8+ T cells sorted from blood, collected in a trial of the OX40 agonist ivuxolimab. In DNA, the CDR3 is TGTGCCAGCAGTACGACAGGGGGCAATCAGCCCCAGCATTTT. Translated, it gives CASSTTGGNQPQHF.